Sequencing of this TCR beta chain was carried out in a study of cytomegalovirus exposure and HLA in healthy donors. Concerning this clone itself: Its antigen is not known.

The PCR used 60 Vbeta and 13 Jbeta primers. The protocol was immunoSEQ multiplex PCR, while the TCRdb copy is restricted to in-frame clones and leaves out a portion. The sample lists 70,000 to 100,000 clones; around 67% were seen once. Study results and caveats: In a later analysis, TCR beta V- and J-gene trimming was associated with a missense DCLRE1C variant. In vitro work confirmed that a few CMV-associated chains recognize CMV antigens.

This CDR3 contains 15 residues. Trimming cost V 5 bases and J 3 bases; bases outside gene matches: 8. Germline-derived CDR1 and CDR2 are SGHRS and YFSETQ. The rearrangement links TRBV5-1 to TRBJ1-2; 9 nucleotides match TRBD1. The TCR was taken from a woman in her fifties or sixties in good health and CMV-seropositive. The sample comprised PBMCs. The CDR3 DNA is TGCGCCAGCAGACACACAGGGGGCCGAGACTATGGCTACACCTTC. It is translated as CASRHTGGRDYGYTF.